The next 28 T cell receptor beta chains were all read from a single sample in a study of T cell repertoires in cytomegalovirus infection. Their target antigens are unknown. Each CDR3 protein gets one entry after TCRdb re-called the reads with MiXCR. The sample includes more than 45,000 distinct CDR3 sequences, around 18% of them seen just once. The sequencing here drew on CD8+ T cells from cultured PBMCs, taken from culture after CMV antigen stimulation. These receptors were collected from a human donor in good health (CMV status not recorded). Some clones in this sample may be carry-over from other donors' samples.

This chain uses TRBV2 with TRBJ1-4; 9 nucleotides align to TRBD1. Germline V gene lookup returns CDR1 SNHLY and CDR2 FYNNEI. J lost 5 bases, V lost 5 bases, and 3 bases had no gene match. The CDR3 is 14 amino acids. The DNA of the CDR3 is TGTGCCAGCAGTACCGGGACAGGGAATGAAAAACTGTTTTTT. This encodes CASSTGTGNEKLFF. Drawing the rest from reference TRBV2 and TRBJ1-4, the complete variable domain is EPEVTQTPSHQVTQMGQEVILRCVPISNHLYFYWYRQILGQKVEFLVSFYNNEISEKSEIFDDQFSVERPDGSNFTLKIRSTKLEDSAMYFCASSTGTGNEKLFFGSGTQLSVL.

This sequence joins TRBV9 and TRBJ2-7; the match to TRBD1 covers 10 bases. The CDR3 is 15 amino acids. Germline values: CDR1 SGDLS, CDR2 YYNGEE. V lost 1 base, J lost 5 bases, and 6 bases stayed unmatched. The CDR3 nucleotides read TGTGCCAGCAGCGTAACGGGACAGGGGATCCACGAGCAGTACTTC. This encodes CASSVTGQGIHEQYF.

This chain uses TRBV18 with TRBJ2-7, with TRBD1 as a possible D gene (6 bases). Looked up from germline, CDR1 is KGHSH and CDR2 is LQKENI. Trimming stripped 5 bases from V and 2 bases from J, with 19 bases between. This CDR3 contains 16 residues. The CDR3 nucleotides read TGTGCCAGCTCATCGACTACCGGGACACCCACCTACGAGCAGTACTTC. Residues: CASSSTTGTPTYEQYF.

CDR3 region: CASSYSRFQREGTEQFF. The CDR3 DNA reads TGTGCCAGCAGTTACTCACGGTTTCAGCGGGAGGGCACTGAGCAGTTCTTC. The gene calls are TRBV6-6 and TRBJ2-1; 10 nucleotides align to TRBD2. The CDR3 is 17 residues long. Germline CDR1 is MNHNY and CDR2 is SVGAGI (reference sequence). Losses at the gene ends were 0 bases for V and 9 bases for J; bases not matched to a gene: 11.

The sample holds a few counts of this clonotype. The chain recombines TRBV12-3 or TRBV12-4 with TRBJ2-1; no definite D call. The CDR3 is 12 residues long. The V end lost 5 bases, the J end lost 5 bases, and 7 bases lay between the germline ends. The CDR3 here is CASSPRDNEQFF. CDR3 DNA sequence: TGTGCCAGCAGTCCTCGGGACAATGAGCAGTTCTTC.

The chain couples TRBV6-2 or TRBV6-3 to TRBJ1-1; no firm D call. Trimming took 6 bases from V and 2 from J, leaving 25 bases between them. Per germline, CDR1 MNHEY and CDR2 SVGEGT. The CDR3 contains 18 residues. The CDR3, as DNA: TGTGCCAGCAGCCCCCCCACAACATGGGGTCTGGGAAACACTGAAGCTTTCTTT. This encodes CASSPPTTWGLGNTEAFF.

This clonotype turned up a few times. The CDR3 coding sequence is TGTGCCAGCAGCCCCCGGTTGACAGGTGGTTCACCCCTCCACTTT. Translating gives CASSPRLTGGSPLHF. The rearrangement uses TRBV7-2 and TRBJ1-6, with D tentatively TRBD1 (6 bases). The V and J ends lost 5 bases and 9 bases respectively, with 17 bases between them. The CDR3 extends over 15 amino acids. The germline CDR1 and CDR2 sequences are SGHTA and FQGNSA.

There are many counts of this clonotype. The V gene is TRBV29-1, the J gene TRBJ2-1, with D possibly TRBD1 on 6 matching bases. The CDR3 has 12 residues. Germline CDR1 reads SQVTM; CDR2 reads ANQGSEA. The germline V and J ends were trimmed by 6 bases and 4 bases, with 10 bases remaining between them. CDR3 in DNA: TGCAGCGTGGAGACAGGTTACAATGAGCAGTTCTTC. Encoded protein: CSVETGYNEQFF.

The genes are TRBV7-2 and TRBJ2-7, with 8 bases lining up with TRBD1. J gave up 1 base and V 1 base, and 6 bases lay outside the gene matches. The CDR3 totals 16 residues. Germline values: CDR1 SGHTA, CDR2 FQGNSA. This CDR3 reads CASSLGGWDRSYEQYF. CDR3 sequence (DNA): TGTGCCAGCAGCTTAGGGGGGTGGGACAGGTCCTACGAGCAGTACTTC.

The chain links TRBV29-1 to TRBJ2-7; the D is unclear. From germline, CDR1 is SQVTM and CDR2 ANQGSEA. V was clipped by 4 bases and J by 3 bases, with 4 bases between them. This CDR3 region has 10 residues. The CDR3 sequence is CSVVDYEQYF. The CDR3, as DNA: TGCAGCGTTGTGGACTACGAGCAGTACTTC.

This clonotype was observed a few times. This chain joins TRBV28 and TRBJ2-1, with 7 bases fitting TRBD1. Germline CDR1 reads MDHEN; CDR2 reads SYDVKM. The CDR3 has 15 residues. J lost 8 bases, V lost 4 bases, and 11 bases had no gene match. CDR3 in amino acids: CASSSEDRFFDEQFF. The CDR3 bases are TGTGCCAGCAGTTCAGAGGACAGGTTCTTCGATGAGCAGTTCTTC.

The table lists this clonotype with many counts. The chain couples TRBV7-9 to TRBJ1-1, with D uncertain. The germline V gene encodes CDR1 SEHNR and CDR2 FQNEAQ (reference sequence). V was cut by 4 bases and J by 1 base, with 10 bases left in between. The CDR3 loop spans 14 amino acids. Here the CDR3 reads CASSSTEQNTEAFF. CDR3 DNA: TGTGCCAGCAGCTCGACCGAACAGAACACTGAAGCTTTCTTT.

The chain combines TRBV7-8 with TRBJ2-5; unclear D gene. The CDR3 length is 11 residues. The V end was cut by 7 bases, the J end by 5 bases, with 8 bases between. Germline V gene data show CDR1 as SGHVS and CDR2 as FQNEAQ. The CDR3 loop reads CASTPRETQYF. The CDR3 DNA follows: TGTGCCAGCACCCCCCGTGAGACCCAGTACTTC.

In the case of this clonotype: It may be a read error: a sequence one base away is much more abundant. V gene TRBV25-1 combines with J gene TRBJ2-5, with D possibly being TRBD2 (6 bases). V was cut by 9 bases and J by 5 bases, with 13 bases left in between. Germline loops: CDR1 MGHDK, CDR2 SYGVNS. The CDR3 has 12 amino acids. The CDR3 reads CASSSGVETQYF. The CDR3 DNA is TGTGCCAGTAGCTCGGGGGTGGAGACCCAGTACTTC.

This sequence joins TRBV19 and TRBJ2-3; TRBD1 matches 7 bases. The CDR3 sequence is 16 residues long. Per germline, CDR1 LNHDA and CDR2 SQIVND (reference sequence). V lost 6 bases and J lost 2; bases outside the gene matches: 11. The DNA of the CDR3 is TGTGCCAGTAGCTTCGCCCCGGGACAGCCCACAGATACGCAGTATTTT. It translates to CASSFAPGQPTDTQYF.

The chain recombines TRBV29-1 with TRBJ1-1; D is uncertain. The CDR3 consists of 12 residues. Germline loops: CDR1 SQVTM, CDR2 ANQGSEA. Trimming pared 8 bases from V and 0 bases from J, leaving 10 bases between. The CDR3 DNA reads TGCAGCTTCCTCGCCTTGAACACTGAAGCTTTCTTT. This gives the protein CSFLALNTEAFF.

This chain joins TRBV10-3 and TRBJ1-2, with no clear D. The V gene's germline CDR1 is ENHRY and CDR2 SYGVKD. CDR3 size: 15 residues. V was shortened by 7 bases and J by 0 bases, with 15 bases between the two germline ends. The CDR3 nucleotides read TGTGCCATCAAGCAGGAGCCTTCAGCTAACTATGGCTACACCTTC. Translating gives CAIKQEPSANYGYTF.

This clonotype was seen more than once but under ten times. This sequence joins TRBV6-5 and TRBJ1-3, with 9 bases aligning to TRBD1. With V trimmed by 6 bases and J by 4 bases, 7 bases remained unmatched. The CDR3 contains 15 residues. Germline V gives CDR1 MNHEY, CDR2 SVGAGI. The CDR3 reads CASRPHGTGGNTIYF. CDR3 DNA: TGTGCCAGCAGACCACACGGGACAGGGGGAAACACCATATATTTT.

This clonotype has only a few counts. This chain uses TRBV27 with TRBJ2-3; D ambiguous. Trimming shortened V by 4 bases and J by 1 base, and 27 bases separated the two germline ends. CDR1 is MNHEY and CDR2 is SMNVEV in the germline V gene (reference sequence). This CDR3 has 20 residues. In DNA, the CDR3 is TGTGCCAGCAGTTACACCGTGAAAAGGACGGGCGCCACGCGCACAGATACGCAGTATTTT. Its translation is CASSYTVKRTGATRTDTQYF.

The V call is TRBV15, the J call TRBJ1-1; no definite D call. Germline-derived CDR1 and CDR2 are LNHNV and YYDKDF (reference sequence). The V end lost 0 bases, the J end lost 3 bases, and 8 bases lay between the germline ends. The CDR3 covers 14 residues. CDR3 residues: CATSREAEYTEAFF. CDR3 DNA: TGTGCCACCAGCAGAGAAGCGGAGTACACTGAAGCTTTCTTT.

The chain uses TRBV5-4 and TRBJ2-2, with D unclear. V was trimmed by 2 bases and J by 6 bases, leaving 8 bases between them. The CDR3 consists of 13 residues. Germline assignment: CDR1 SGHNT and CDR2 YYREEE (reference sequence). CDR3 DNA: TGTGCCAGCAGCTTCATCGGGTCCGGGGAGCTGTTTTTT. This gives the protein CASSFIGSGELFF.

The chain uses TRBV6-1 and TRBJ2-7; no firm D call. CDR3 size: 13 residues. The ends were cut back, 3 bases at V and 2 bases at J, with 8 bases in the middle. Germline CDR1 reads MNHNS; CDR2 reads SASEGT. The CDR3, as DNA: TGTGCCAGCAGTGAGGCCGAAACCTACGAGCAGTACTTC. Amino acid sequence: CASSEAETYEQYF.

This clonotype was recorded a few times. V usage is TRBV7-2 and J usage is TRBJ2-7; 13 positions match TRBD2. This CDR3 is 17 amino acids long. V trimming: 5 bases; J trimming: 4 bases; junction bases outside the gene matches: 11. Germline V CDR1 and CDR2: SGHTA, FQGNSA. DNA for the CDR3: TGTGCCAGCAGCCCCCCCCAACTAGCGGGAGGGGGGTACGAGCAGTACTTC. It encodes CASSPPQLAGGGYEQYF. Variable domain in full (rest from reference TRBV7-2 and TRBJ2-7): GAGVSQSPSNKVTEKGKDVELRCDPISGHTALYWYRQSLGQGLEFLIYFQGNSAPDKSGLPSDRFSAERTGGSVSTLTIQRTQQEDSAVYLCASSPPQLAGGGYEQYFGPGTRLTVT.

This rearrangement joins TRBV27 to TRBJ2-1; D gene ambiguous. The length of the CDR3 is 14 residues. V gave up 6 bases and J gave up 2 bases, with 11 bases separating them. Germline V gene sequence: CDR1 MNHEY, CDR2 SMNVEV (reference sequence). The CDR3 reads CASSLGGAYNEQFF. The CDR3 DNA reads as TGTGCCAGCAGCTTGGGCGGTGCCTACAATGAGCAGTTCTTC.

This CDR3 reads CATSRARDSSYEQYF. The CDR3 bases are TGTGCCACCAGCCGCGCCAGGGACAGCTCCTACGAGCAGTACTTC. This chain connects TRBV15 to TRBJ2-7; 7 bases map to TRBD1. This CDR3 comprises 15 residues. V trimming: 5 bases; J trimming: 0 bases; junction bases outside the gene matches: 7. CDR1 is LNHNV and CDR2 is YYDKDF in the germline V gene (reference sequence).

This clonotype was seen ten or more times. This sequence joins TRBV3-1 and TRBJ2-7; 8 nucleotides match TRBD2. The germline V gene has CDR1 LGHDT and CDR2 YNNKEL (reference sequence). V trimming: 3 bases; J trimming: 5 bases; junction bases outside the gene matches: 15. This CDR3 region has 17 residues. Here the CDR3 DNA reads TGTGCCAGCAGCCACCGAGCGGGGGCCACAACCGGGGACGAGCAGTACTTC. It codes for CASSHRAGATTGDEQYF.

This chain links TRBV7-2 with TRBJ2-7, with D perhaps matching TRBD2 (6 bases). CDR3 size: 17 residues. Germline V gene data show CDR1 as SGHTA and CDR2 as FQGNSA. V lost 5 bases and J 4 bases, leaving 24 bases between the germline ends. The DNA for the CDR3 is TGTGCCAGCAGCCCAGGGACTGTGCAGGTCCGCGCTTACGAGCAGTACTTC. Its protein product is CASSPGTVQVRAYEQYF.

This clonotype was counted a few times. CDR3 sequence (DNA): TGTGCCAGCAGCCCCGGGACTCTTACCTACGAGCAGTACTTC. Translation gives CASSPGTLTYEQYF. The chain carries TRBV7-6 and TRBJ2-7; D might be TRBD2 (6 bases). The CDR3 loop spans 14 amino acids. The V and J ends lost 5 bases and 2 bases respectively, with 13 bases between them. The germline V gene has CDR1 SGHVS and CDR2 FNYEAQ.